The 15 T cell receptor beta chains in this list originate from one sample, sequenced in a study of a mutant IDH1 vaccine in newly diagnosed glioma. The protocol was immunoSEQ multiplex PCR, while the TCRdb copy is restricted to in-frame clones and leaves out a portion. This table holds over 35,000 clones, 75% to 85% found once. The antigens for these receptors are not known. Documented time point: week 35, safety follow-up. The content of each vaccine dose was 300 ug of mutant IDH1 20-mer peptide, and topical imiquimod accompanied it. The sample in question was PBMCs, obtained from a glioma patient whose treatment included an IDH1 peptide vaccine. The receptors shown here come from a woman aged 45-60 years with glioma.

This rearrangement joins TRBV4-1 to TRBJ1-1; 7 positions match TRBD1. In germline, CDR1 is MGHRA, CDR2 YSYEKL. V gave up 3 bases and J gave up 1 base; unmatched junction bases: 5. The CDR3 is 15 amino acids. CDR3 sequence reads: CASSHVRTGNTEAFF. The CDR3 DNA sequence: TGCGCCAGCAGCCACGTGAGGACAGGGAACACTGAAGCTTTCTTT.

A note on this clone: The same CDR3 also results from other DNA sequences found in this sample. The rearrangement links TRBV9 to TRBJ2-5; D gene ambiguous. The germline CDR1 and CDR2 sequences are SGDLS and YYNGEE. V was clipped by 1 base and J by 3 bases, with 1 base between them. CDR3 length: 11 amino acids. The CDR3 loop is CASSVKETQYF. The CDR3 coding sequence is TGTGCCAGCAGCGTAAAAGAGACCCAGTACTTC.

This chain connects TRBV30 to TRBJ1-1, with D uncertain. Germline V lookup: CDR1 GTSNPN, CDR2 SVGIG (reference sequence). V was cut by 7 bases and J by 1 base, with 10 bases left in between. The CDR3 length is 12 residues. CDR3 nucleotides: TGTGCCTCTGGCCGGGGGAACACTGAAGCTTTCTTT. This translates into CASGRGNTEAFF.

The chain couples TRBV12-5 to TRBJ1-5, with D maybe TRBD1 (6 bases). This CDR3 region has 15 residues. V was pared by 1 base and J by 7 bases, with 14 bases between. CDR1 is LGHNT, CDR2 FRNRAP, per germline. The CDR3 bases are TGTGCTAGTGGTTTGGATGGGGGGCGCGGGCAGCCCCAGCATTTT. This translates into CASGLDGGRGQPQHF.

This chain connects TRBV6-1 to TRBJ1-1; 10 bases map to TRBD1. The V and J ends lost 9 bases and 7 bases, in that order; junction bases with no gene match: 8. Germline-derived CDR1 and CDR2 are MNHNS and SASEGT. The CDR3 loop spans 13 amino acids. DNA of the CDR3: TGTGCCAGTGGGACAGGGGTACGCGGTGAAGCTTTCTTT. Its protein is CASGTGVRGEAFF.

This rearrangement joins TRBV6-1 to TRBJ1-1, with D unresolved. CDR3 length: 14 residues. Trimming removed 7 bases from V and 5 bases from J, with 17 bases in between. Germline CDR1 is MNHNS and CDR2 is SASEGT. The CDR3: CASTWTLGGTEAFF. DNA of the CDR3: TGTGCCAGCACTTGGACCCTGGGAGGGACTGAAGCTTTCTTT.

CDR3 DNA: TGTGCCAGCTCACCAGGGGCAGGGGTCTATGGCTACACCTTC. It translates to CASSPGAGVYGYTF. V is TRBV18 and J is TRBJ1-2; weak D call: TRBD1 (6 bases). This CDR3 contains 14 residues. The V gene lost 2 bases and the J gene lost 4 bases, with 11 bases spanning the gap. The germline V gene has CDR1 KGHSH and CDR2 LQKENI.

This clone has more than one count but fewer than ten. V usage is TRBV29-1 and J usage is TRBJ1-1; 7 nucleotides align to TRBD1. With V trimmed by 6 bases and J by 5 bases, 9 bases remained unmatched. Germline assignment: CDR1 SQVTM and CDR2 ANQGSEA. CDR3 length: 13 amino acids. This CDR3 is CSVLGTGETEAFF. The DNA of the CDR3 is TGCAGCGTCCTCGGAACAGGGGAGACTGAAGCTTTCTTT.

The CDR3 sequence is CASSIQGLSTDTQYF. In DNA form, the CDR3 reads TGCGCCAGCAGCATACAGGGGTTAAGCACAGATACGCAGTATTTT. The chain recombines TRBV5-1 with TRBJ2-3, with TRBD1 identical over 7 bases. The germline V gene has CDR1 SGHRS and CDR2 YFSETQ. The V segment lost 4 bases and the J segment 0 bases; nucleotides outside the gene matches: 5. The CDR3 spans 15 residues.

The V and J genes are TRBV6-1 and TRBJ2-5; D not certain. The CDR3 is made up of 13 amino acids. Germline V gives CDR1 MNHNS, CDR2 SASEGT. V lost 4 bases, J lost 3 bases, and 9 bases lay in between. CDR3 nucleotides: TGTGCCAGCAGTGCTACGCTTGAAGAGACCCAGTACTTC. Protein product: CASSATLEETQYF.

The rearrangement uses TRBV30 and TRBJ1-6, with a tentative D call TRBD1 (5 bases). This CDR3 contains 16 residues. The V and J ends lost 5 bases and 1 base respectively, with 15 bases between them. Germline V gene sequence: CDR1 GTSNPN, CDR2 SVGIG (reference sequence). Here the CDR3 DNA reads TGTGCCTGGGCGAGGGAGGGACGATCCTATAATTCACCCCTCCACTTT. As protein: CAWAREGRSYNSPLHF.

The chain links TRBV9 to TRBJ2-2; D is possibly TRBD2 (6 bases). The V and J ends lost 3 bases and 5 bases respectively, with 11 bases between them. The CDR3 length is 14 residues. The germline CDR1 and CDR2 sequences are SGDLS and YYNGEE. This chain's CDR3 is CASSATSSTGELFF. As DNA, the CDR3 is TGTGCCAGCAGCGCGACTAGTTCGACCGGGGAGCTGTTTTTT.

The chain combines TRBV30 with TRBJ1-1; a possible D gene is TRBD1 (5 bases). Germline V CDR1 and CDR2: GTSNPN, SVGIG (reference sequence). Deletions cut 2 bases from V and 5 bases from J, with 12 bases between. The CDR3 length is 13 residues. The CDR3 sequence is CAWSRGAGTEAFF. The CDR3 nucleotides are TGTGCCTGGAGTAGAGGGGCCGGTACTGAAGCTTTCTTT.

This clone turned up a few times. This CDR3 reads CASSSVGGHYGYTF. Here the CDR3 DNA reads TGTGCCAGCAGCTCAGTGGGGGGGCACTATGGCTACACCTTC. This chain links TRBV7-8 with TRBJ1-2; maybe TRBD1 (6 bases). V lost 4 bases to trimming and J lost 3 bases, with 12 bases between them. The CDR3 loop spans 14 amino acids. CDR1 and CDR2 from the germline V gene are SGHVS and FQNEAQ.

This rearrangement joins TRBV27 to TRBJ2-5, with 7 bases identical to TRBD1. This CDR3 is 13 amino acids long. The ends lost 3 bases at V and 4 bases at J; junction bases unmatched: 2. Per the germline V gene, CDR1 is MNHEY and CDR2 is SMNVEV (reference sequence). The CDR3 nucleotides read TGTGCCAGCAGTTTCAACAGGGGAGAGACCCAGTACTTC. Translating it yields CASSFNRGETQYF.